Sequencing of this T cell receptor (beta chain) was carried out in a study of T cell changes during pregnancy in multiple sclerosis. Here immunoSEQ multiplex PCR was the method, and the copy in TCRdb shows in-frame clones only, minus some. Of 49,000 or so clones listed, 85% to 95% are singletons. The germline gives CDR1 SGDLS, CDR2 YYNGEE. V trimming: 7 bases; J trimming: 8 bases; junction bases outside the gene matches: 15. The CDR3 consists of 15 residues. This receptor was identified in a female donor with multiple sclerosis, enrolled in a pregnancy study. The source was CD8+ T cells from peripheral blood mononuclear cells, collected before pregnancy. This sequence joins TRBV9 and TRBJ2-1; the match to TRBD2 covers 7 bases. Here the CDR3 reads CASQRGGHRLDEQFF. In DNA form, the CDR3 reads TGTGCCAGCCAGAGGGGAGGGCATAGGTTGGATGAGCAGTTCTTC. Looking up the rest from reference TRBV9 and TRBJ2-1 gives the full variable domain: DSGVTQTPKHLITATGQRVTLRCSPRSGDLSVYWYQQSLDQGLQFLIQYYNGEERAKGNILERFSAQQFPDLHSELNLSSLELGDSALYFCASQRGGHRLDEQFFGPGTRLTVL.